This T cell receptor beta chain stems from a study of CD8+ T cells in alopecia areata. Study summary: Among treated patients, oral tofacitinib was administered at 5 to 10 mg twice daily.

Alopecia areata patients had lesional scalp punch biopsies and peripheral blood taken from them. This clone was detected only a few times. The antigen remains undetermined. The authors extracted RNA and reverse transcribed it into cDNA as the sequencing template. The method was immunoSEQ multiplex PCR; TCRdb's version includes in-frame clones alone and lacks a portion of them. The table shows some 95,000 clones, with roughly 47% occurring only once. The study's findings and limits: Normal skin's resident alphabeta T cells are also sequenced in scalp samples.

Looked up from germline, CDR1 is SQVTM and CDR2 is ANQGSEA. V was clipped by 7 bases and J by 3 bases; unmatched bases: 5. The CDR3 has 13 residues. The gene calls are TRBV29-1 and TRBJ2-3, with 9 bases identical to TRBD1. The clonotype comes from a human donor with alopecia areata. Sample: CD4+ T cells sorted from blood. CDR3 residues: CSGQGGGTDTQYF. As DNA, the CDR3 is TGCAGCGGACAGGGGGGTGGGACAGATACGCAGTATTTT.